These 30 T cell receptor beta chains share one sample of origin, sequenced in a study of identical twins. From the 5' RACE reads, TCRdb called clonotypes with MiXCR, one entry per CDR3 protein. Of some 500,000 distinct CDR3 sequences in the sample, under 25% were seen once. The sample was also linked to a second study, of T cells expressing NK-cell markers.

The sequenced sample consisted of CD4+ T cells sorted from blood. The source of these receptors is a woman younger than 35 in good health.

This clonotype came up a few times. The rearrangement joins TRBV7-3 to TRBJ2-1; 7 bases map to TRBD2. This CDR3 comprises 18 residues. Germline lookup yields CDR1 SGHTA and CDR2 FQGTGA. With 5 bases clipped from V and 0 bases from J, the junction kept 13 bases outside the gene matches. Here the CDR3 DNA reads TGTGCCAGCAGCCCCCTAGGTGGTAGCGGGCTCTCCTACAATGAGCAGTTCTTC. Translation gives CASSPLGGSGLSYNEQFF.

This clonotype was observed a handful of times. CDR3 sequence (DNA): TGTGCCAGCAGTTTGGGGGCGTTTAACACCGGGGAGCTGTTTTTT. It translates to CASSLGAFNTGELFF. The chain employs TRBV6-5 and TRBJ2-2; the D gene is possibly TRBD1 (6 bases). Trimming shortened V by 4 bases and J by 2 bases, and 11 bases separated the two germline ends. CDR1 and CDR2 from the germline V gene are MNHEY and SVGAGI. This CDR3 contains 15 residues.

The chain is built from TRBV3-1 and TRBJ2-1; 10 bases are shared with TRBD2. V trimming: 8 bases; J trimming: 0 bases; junction bases outside the gene matches: 7. CDR3 length equals 16 residues. CDR1 LGHDT and CDR2 YNNKEL come from the germline V gene (reference sequence). The CDR3 sequence: CASLGTSASSYNEQFF. In DNA, the CDR3 is TGTGCCAGCCTCGGGACTAGCGCAAGCTCCTACAATGAGCAGTTCTTC.

This clonotype was observed a few times. V usage is TRBV11-2 and J usage is TRBJ2-1; D unclear. The germline CDR1 and CDR2 sequences are SGHAT and FQNNGV. V was pared by 2 bases and J by 7 bases, with 12 bases between. This CDR3 region has 14 residues. The CDR3 sequence is CASSLNPNGNEQFF. The CDR3 bases are TGTGCCAGCAGCTTAAACCCTAACGGAAATGAGCAGTTCTTC.

This clonotype was detected only a few times. The chain carries TRBV20-1 and TRBJ1-1; TRBD1 matches at 10 bases. Germline CDR1 and CDR2: DFQATT and SNEGSKA (reference sequence). The V and J ends lost 6 bases and 1 base, in that order; junction bases with no gene match: 5. The CDR3 runs 14 residues. DNA of the CDR3: TGCAGTGCCCCGACAGGGGGCTGGAACACTGAAGCTTTCTTT. Translated, it gives CSAPTGGWNTEAFF.

This clonotype appeared a few times. The rearrangement links TRBV20-1 to TRBJ1-1, with 9 bases lining up with TRBD1. V lost 6 bases to trimming and J lost 5 bases; unmatched junction nucleotides: 4. The germline V gene has CDR1 DFQATT and CDR2 SNEGSKA (reference sequence). The length of the CDR3 is 12 residues. CDR3 region: CSAGQGLTEAFF. The DNA for the CDR3 is TGCAGTGCGGGACAGGGTTTGACTGAAGCTTTCTTT.

This clonotype turned up a few times. The chain has TRBV6-5 and TRBJ2-1, with 7 positions matching TRBD1. The J segment lost 1 base and the V segment lost 6 bases, leaving 6 bases of the junction unmatched. The germline V gene has CDR1 MNHEY and CDR2 SVGAGI. This CDR3 is 15 amino acids long. This CDR3 reads CASSYRDRSYNEQFF. The CDR3 DNA follows: TGTGCCAGCAGCTACCGGGACAGATCCTACAATGAGCAGTTCTTC.

This clonotype showed up just a few times. The chain uses TRBV20-1 and TRBJ2-5; D is unclear. With 3 bases removed from V and 2 bases from J, the gap between germline ends came to 7 bases. The CDR3 extends over 12 amino acids. CDR1 is DFQATT and CDR2 is SNEGSKA in the germline V gene (reference sequence). For the CDR3, the DNA is TGCAGTGCTAGCACAAGGCAAGAGACCCAGTACTTC. It yields the protein CSASTRQETQYF.

At least ten counts were recorded for this clonotype. This chain uses TRBV9 with TRBJ2-6; D uncertain. The CDR3 runs 13 residues. Germline CDR1 SGDLS, CDR2 YYNGEE. The ends were cut back, 5 bases at V and 0 bases at J, with 3 bases in the middle. Here the CDR3 reads CASRDSGANVLTF. CDR3 DNA sequence: TGTGCCAGCAGGGACTCTGGGGCCAACGTCCTGACTTTC.

This clonotype was recorded a few times. The chain carries TRBV12-3 or TRBV12-4 and TRBJ2-2, with D hard to call. Trimming took off 2 bases at V and 8 bases at J, with 9 bases between the two ends. CDR3 length: 13 amino acids. CDR3 sequence (DNA): TGTGCCAGCAGTTTAATTGCGGTGGGGGAGCTGTTTTTT. Amino acids: CASSLIAVGELFF.

This clonotype has a handful of counts. The V and J genes are TRBV19 and TRBJ2-7; possible D gene TRBD1, 5 bases. V shed 11 bases and J shed 2 bases, with 13 bases lying between them. This CDR3 comprises 12 residues. Germline V gene lookup returns CDR1 LNHDA and CDR2 SQIVND (reference sequence). CDR3 sequence reads: CASSDKTYEQYF. Written as DNA, the CDR3 is TGTGCCTCATCGGACAAGACCTACGAGCAGTACTTC.

This clonotype was picked up a small number of times. The chain couples TRBV6-1 to TRBJ1-2; 8 bases map to TRBD1. The length of the CDR3 is 13 residues. V shed 8 bases, J shed 2 bases, and the junction held 4 bases outside the gene matches. The germline gives CDR1 MNHNS, CDR2 SASEGT. This CDR3 is CASYAGGNYGYTF. CDR3 nucleotides: TGTGCCAGCTACGCAGGGGGCAACTATGGCTACACCTTC.

The chain carries TRBV7-8 and TRBJ1-5; the match to TRBD1 covers 8 bases. The CDR3 is 16 amino acids. V trimming: 5 bases; J trimming: 4 bases; junction bases outside the gene matches: 10. Looked up from germline, CDR1 is SGHVS and CDR2 is FQNEAQ. The CDR3 nucleotides are TGTGCCAGCAGCCTAAGGACAGGGTCGGGGAATCAGCCCCAGCATTTT. It is translated as CASSLRTGSGNQPQHF.

There are a few counts of this clonotype. The chain uses TRBV25-1 and TRBJ2-1, with TRBD2 matching 7 bases. The CDR3 length is 13 residues. CDR1 is MGHDK, CDR2 SYGVNS, per germline. With V trimmed by 7 bases and J by 5 bases, 5 bases remained unmatched. CDR3 sequence (DNA): TGTGCCAGCACTGGACTAGGGCACAATGAGCAGTTCTTC. It specifies CASTGLGHNEQFF.

The chain combines TRBV25-1 with TRBJ1-6, with a possible D match to TRBD1 (6 bases). The germline V gene encodes CDR1 MGHDK and CDR2 SYGVNS. Trimming shortened V by 2 bases and J by 7 bases, and 12 bases separated the two germline ends. CDR3 length: 15 amino acids. CDR3: CASSEGYRDNSPLHF. As DNA, the CDR3 is TGTGCCAGCAGTGAAGGATACAGGGACAATTCACCCCTCCACTTT. The full variable domain, rest sourced from reference TRBV25-1 and TRBJ1-6, is EADIYQTPRYLVIGTGKKITLECSQTMGHDKMYWYQQDPGMELHLIHYSYGVNSTEKGDLSSESTVSRIRTEHFPLTLESARPSHTSQYLCASSEGYRDNSPLHFGNGTRLTVT.

Ten or more counts support this clonotype. This chain links TRBV20-1 with TRBJ2-5; the match to TRBD2 covers 11 bases. The length of the CDR3 is 14 residues. Trimming cost V 1 base and J 5 bases; bases outside gene matches: 3. Germline assignment: CDR1 DFQATT and CDR2 SNEGSKA (reference sequence). The CDR3 DNA is TGCAGTGCTAGAGGACTAGCGGGAAGGGAGACCCAGTACTTC. Translating it yields CSARGLAGRETQYF.

V is TRBV10-1 and J is TRBJ2-7, with 8 bases aligning to TRBD1. V lost 7 bases and J lost 6; bases outside the gene matches: 11. The CDR3 spans 14 residues. The germline V gene has CDR1 WNHNN and CDR2 SYGVQD (reference sequence). CDR3 loop: CASNRQGYSREQYF. In DNA, the CDR3 is TGCGCCAGCAATAGACAGGGGTATTCCCGCGAGCAGTACTTC.

The gene calls are TRBV4-1 and TRBJ2-3; 14 bases are a match to TRBD2. Germline CDR1 MGHRA, CDR2 YSYEKL. The CDR3 loop spans 21 amino acids. V gave up 4 bases and J gave up 0 bases; unmatched junction bases: 15. The CDR3 here is CASSRAGTSGREGASTDTQYF. CDR3 coding DNA: TGCGCCAGCAGCCGGGCCGGGACTAGCGGGAGAGAGGGTGCTAGCACAGATACGCAGTATTTT.

The chain uses TRBV5-6 and TRBJ2-7; 10 bases map to TRBD2. With V trimmed by 4 bases and J by 3 bases, 7 bases remained unmatched. Germline V gene lookup returns CDR1 SGHDT and CDR2 YYEEEE. The length of the CDR3 is 15 residues. CDR3 protein: CASSLGLAVSYEQYF. The CDR3 DNA sequence: TGTGCCAGCAGCCTCGGACTAGCGGTTAGCTACGAGCAGTACTTC. Full variable domain (rest looked up from reference TRBV5-6 and TRBJ2-7): DAGVTQSPTHLIKTRGQQVTLRCSPKSGHDTVSWYQQALGQGPQFIFQYYEEEERQRGNFPDRFSGHQFPNYSSELNVNALLLGDSALYLCASSLGLAVSYEQYFGPGTRLTVT.

The CDR3 sequence: CASSTIQGMTTYEQYF. CDR3 DNA sequence: TGTGCCAGCAGTACGATACAGGGCATGACCACCTACGAGCAGTACTTC. The V gene is TRBV12-3 or TRBV12-4, the J gene TRBJ2-7, with a possible D match to TRBD1 (6 bases). The V gene lost 5 bases and the J gene lost 2 bases, with 19 bases spanning the gap. The CDR3 extends over 16 amino acids.

The chain joins TRBV15 to TRBJ2-3, with D perhaps TRBD2 (5 bases). Trimming removed 5 bases at V and 2 bases at J, with 11 bases between. CDR1 is LNHNV, CDR2 YYDKDF, per germline (reference sequence). The CDR3 is 14 residues long. The CDR3 DNA is TGTGCCACCAGCCGGGAAGATTCCACAGATACGCAGTATTTT. Its protein product is CATSREDSTDTQYF.

This clonotype was seen repeatedly, ten times or more. The gene calls are TRBV20-1 and TRBJ2-3, with 14 positions matching TRBD2. CDR3 length: 16 residues. J gave up 3 bases and V 6 bases, and 8 bases lay outside the gene matches. CDR1 and CDR2 from the germline V gene are DFQATT and SNEGSKA (reference sequence). CDR3 protein: CSAKGLAGGRTDTQYF. In DNA, the CDR3 is TGCAGTGCCAAAGGACTAGCGGGAGGTCGGACAGATACGCAGTATTTT.

The CDR3 loop is CSTGTSSSYNEQFF. CDR3 coding DNA: TGCAGCACCGGGACTTCCAGCTCCTACAATGAGCAGTTCTTC. The chain joins TRBV29-1 to TRBJ2-1; TRBD2 might be the D (6 bases). This CDR3 has 14 amino acids. The germline CDR1 and CDR2 sequences are SQVTM and ANQGSEA. The V and J ends lost 8 bases and 0 bases respectively, with 14 bases between them.

This clonotype has a handful of counts. The chain couples TRBV7-3 to TRBJ1-2, with TRBD1 identical over 9 bases. Trimming took 3 bases from V and 6 from J; bases not matched to a gene: 5. This CDR3 comprises 14 residues. CDR1 and CDR2 (germline): SGHTA, FQGTGA. CDR3 nucleotide sequence: TGTGCCAGCAGCTTGGACAGGGGAGGTGATGGCTACACCTTC. It is translated as CASSLDRGGDGYTF.

The gene calls are TRBV27 and TRBJ1-1, with D unclear. Germline loops: CDR1 MNHEY, CDR2 SMNVEV (reference sequence). V shed 4 bases and J shed 3 bases, with 12 bases lying between them. The length of the CDR3 is 14 residues. The CDR3 region is CASSYDPTYTEAFF. CDR3 DNA sequence: TGTGCCAGCAGTTATGACCCCACTTACACTGAAGCTTTCTTT.

The chain recombines TRBV28 with TRBJ2-7; a possible D gene is TRBD1 (6 bases). The CDR3 contains 14 residues. CDR1 is MDHEN, CDR2 SYDVKM, per germline. Trimming took 3 bases from V and 7 from J, leaving 16 bases between them. The CDR3 DNA sequence: TGTGCCAGCAGTTTCCTTGGACAGTCCCGGGAGCAGTACTTC. Translation gives CASSFLGQSREQYF.

This clonotype has only a few counts. This chain connects TRBV5-1 to TRBJ1-2; 7 bases align to TRBD1. The V segment lost 3 bases and the J segment 4 bases; nucleotides outside the gene matches: 6. Germline lookup yields CDR1 SGHRS and CDR2 YFSETQ. The CDR3 is 14 residues long. This chain's CDR3 is CASSYGTEFYGYTF. Here the CDR3 DNA reads TGCGCCAGCAGCTATGGGACAGAGTTCTATGGCTACACCTTC.

The V call is TRBV5-1, the J call TRBJ2-1; 9 bases are shared with TRBD1. Germline-derived CDR1 and CDR2 are SGHRS and YFSETQ. The CDR3 loop spans 12 amino acids. The J segment lost 7 bases and the V segment lost 7 bases, leaving 3 bases of the junction unmatched. The CDR3 reads CASGTGRNEQFF. In DNA form, the CDR3 reads TGCGCCAGCGGGACAGGGAGGAATGAGCAGTTCTTC.

The chain is built from TRBV20-1 and TRBJ2-2; 8 nucleotides agree with TRBD1. The CDR3 covers 14 residues. Trimming removed 5 bases from V and 3 bases from J; junction bases left unmatched: 5. Germline V lookup: CDR1 DFQATT, CDR2 SNEGSKA (reference sequence). CDR3 region: CSAPDRAYTGELFF. The CDR3 coding sequence is TGCAGTGCTCCGGACAGGGCTTACACCGGGGAGCTGTTTTTT.

This clonotype has only a few counts. V and J are TRBV7-2 and TRBJ1-4, with no clear D. CDR1 and CDR2 from the germline V gene are SGHTA and FQGNSA. Trimming removed 5 bases from V and 7 bases from J, with 14 bases in between. The CDR3 loop spans 14 amino acids. CDR3 sequence reads: CASSPTRVGEKLFF. As DNA, the CDR3 is TGTGCCAGCAGCCCGACCCGGGTGGGTGAAAAACTGTTTTTT.